The following is a T cell receptor (beta chain) sequence with its context. This sample stems from a study of blood T cell repertoires in COVID-19. The data were produced by immunoSEQ multiplex PCR, yet TCRdb's version contains in-frame clones alone and is incomplete. The sample carries approximately 330,000 clones, 80% to 90% recorded once. V dropped 4 bases and J dropped 2; count of bases not matched to a gene: 5. CDR3 length: 15 residues. Germline V CDR1 and CDR2: MGHRA, YSYEKL. This chain uses TRBV4-1 with TRBJ1-2, with 9 bases matching TRBD1. The TCR comes from a man aged 25 to 40 with COVID-19, enrolled during active disease. Source material: peripheral blood. The chain's CDR3 is CASSPGTGSNYGYTF. The CDR3 coding sequence is TGCGCCAGCAGCCCCGGGACAGGGTCGAACTATGGCTACACCTTC.